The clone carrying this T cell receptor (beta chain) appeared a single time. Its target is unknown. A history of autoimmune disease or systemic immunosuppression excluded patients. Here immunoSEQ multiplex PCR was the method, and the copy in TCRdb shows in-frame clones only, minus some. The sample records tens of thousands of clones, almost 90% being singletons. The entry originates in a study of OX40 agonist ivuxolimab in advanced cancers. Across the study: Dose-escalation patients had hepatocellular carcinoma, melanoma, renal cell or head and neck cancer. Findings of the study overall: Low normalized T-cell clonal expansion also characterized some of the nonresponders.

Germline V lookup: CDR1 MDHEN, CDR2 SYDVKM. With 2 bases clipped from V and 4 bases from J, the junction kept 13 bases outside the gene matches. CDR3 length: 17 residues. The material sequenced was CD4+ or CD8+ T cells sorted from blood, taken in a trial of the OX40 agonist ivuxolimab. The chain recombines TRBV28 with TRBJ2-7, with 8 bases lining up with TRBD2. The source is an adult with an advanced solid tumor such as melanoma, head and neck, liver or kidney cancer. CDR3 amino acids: CASSLLAGHTHIYEQYF. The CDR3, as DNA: TGTGCCAGCAGTTTACTAGCGGGTCACACCCATATATACGAGCAGTACTTC.